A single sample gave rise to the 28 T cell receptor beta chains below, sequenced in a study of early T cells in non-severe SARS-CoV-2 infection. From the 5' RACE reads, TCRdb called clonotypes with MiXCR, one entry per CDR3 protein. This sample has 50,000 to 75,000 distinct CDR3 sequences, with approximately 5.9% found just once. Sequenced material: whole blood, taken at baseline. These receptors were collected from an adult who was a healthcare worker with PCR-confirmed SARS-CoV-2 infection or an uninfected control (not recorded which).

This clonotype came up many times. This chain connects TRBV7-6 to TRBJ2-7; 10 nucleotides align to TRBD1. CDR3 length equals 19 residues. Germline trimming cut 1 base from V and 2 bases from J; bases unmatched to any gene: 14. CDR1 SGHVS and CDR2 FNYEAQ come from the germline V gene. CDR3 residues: CASSLGGTGAKGHPYEQYF. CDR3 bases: TGTGCCAGCAGCTTAGGGGGGACAGGGGCGAAGGGCCATCCCTACGAGCAGTACTTC. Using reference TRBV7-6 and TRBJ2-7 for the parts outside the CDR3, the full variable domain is GAGVSQSPRYKVTKRGQDVALRCDPISGHVSLYWYRQALGQGPEFLTYFNYEAQQDKSGLPNDRFSAERPEGSISTLTIQRTEQRDSAMYRCASSLGGTGAKGHPYEQYFGPGTRLTVT.

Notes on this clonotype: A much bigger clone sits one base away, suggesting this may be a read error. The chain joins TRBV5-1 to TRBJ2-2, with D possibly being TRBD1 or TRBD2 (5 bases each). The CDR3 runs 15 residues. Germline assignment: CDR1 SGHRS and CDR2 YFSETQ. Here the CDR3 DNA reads TGCGCCAGCAGCTTGAGGCAAGGGGAGACCGGGGAGCTGCTTTTT. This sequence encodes CASSLRQGETGELLF.

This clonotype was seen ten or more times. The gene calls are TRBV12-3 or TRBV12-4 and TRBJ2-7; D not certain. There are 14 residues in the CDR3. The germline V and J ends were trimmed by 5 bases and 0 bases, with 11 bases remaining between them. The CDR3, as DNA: TGTGCCAGCAGTCTGTCACCGAACTCCTACGAGCAGTACTTC. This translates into CASSLSPNSYEQYF.

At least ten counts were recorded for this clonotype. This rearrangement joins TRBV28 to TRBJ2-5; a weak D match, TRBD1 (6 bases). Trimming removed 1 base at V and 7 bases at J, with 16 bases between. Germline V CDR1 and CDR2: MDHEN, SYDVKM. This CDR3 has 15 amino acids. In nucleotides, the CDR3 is TGTGCCAGCAGTTTATCAGGGGAGTCGACGCGGACCCAGTACTTC. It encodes CASSLSGESTRTQYF.

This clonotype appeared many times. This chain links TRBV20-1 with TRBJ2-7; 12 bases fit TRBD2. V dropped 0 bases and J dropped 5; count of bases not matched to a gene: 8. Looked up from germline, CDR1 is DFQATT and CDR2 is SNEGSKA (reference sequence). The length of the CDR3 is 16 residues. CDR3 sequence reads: CSARDNPGLAGNEQYF. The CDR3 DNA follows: TGCAGTGCTAGAGATAACCCCGGACTAGCGGGGAACGAGCAGTACTTC.

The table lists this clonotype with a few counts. This CDR3 reads CASSLLAGPNTEAFF. The CDR3 region has the DNA TGCGCCAGCAGCTTGCTGGCAGGGCCGAACACTGAAGCTTTCTTT. The genes are TRBV5-1 and TRBJ1-1; possible D gene TRBD1, 5 bases. Trimming shortened V by 1 base and J by 1 base, and 11 bases separated the two germline ends. The CDR3 runs to 15 residues. The V gene's germline CDR1 is SGHRS and CDR2 YFSETQ.

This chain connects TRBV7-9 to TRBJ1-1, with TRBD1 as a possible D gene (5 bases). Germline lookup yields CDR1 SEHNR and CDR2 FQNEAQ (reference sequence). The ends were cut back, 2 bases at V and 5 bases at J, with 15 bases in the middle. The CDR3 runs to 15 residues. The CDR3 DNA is TGTGCCAGCAGCTTAAAGAAGGGGCGCAGGACTGAAGCTTTCTTT. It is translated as CASSLKKGRRTEAFF.

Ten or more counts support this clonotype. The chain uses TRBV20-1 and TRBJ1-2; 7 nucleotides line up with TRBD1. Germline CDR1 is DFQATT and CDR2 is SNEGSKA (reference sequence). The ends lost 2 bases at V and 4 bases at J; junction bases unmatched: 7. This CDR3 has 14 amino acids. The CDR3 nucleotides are TGCAGTGCTAGACCCACAGACAGGGCCTATGGCTACACCTTC. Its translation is CSARPTDRAYGYTF.

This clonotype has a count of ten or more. CDR3 nucleotides: TGTGCCAGCAGCCAAGGGGTTACATCGGGCTACGAGCAGTACTTC. Encoded protein: CASSQGVTSGYEQYF. The J gene is TRBJ2-7, the V gene TRBV4-2; D ambiguous. The CDR3 sequence is 15 residues long. V was clipped by 1 base and J by 3 bases, with 13 bases between them. Germline CDR1 LGHNA, CDR2 YNFKEQ.

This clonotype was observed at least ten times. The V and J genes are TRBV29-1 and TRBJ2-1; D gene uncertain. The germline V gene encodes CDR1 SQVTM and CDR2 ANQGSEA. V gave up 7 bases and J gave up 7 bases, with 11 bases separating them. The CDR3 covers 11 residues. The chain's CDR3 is CSAGPVNEQFF. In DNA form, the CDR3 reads TGCAGCGCTGGGCCCGTGAATGAGCAGTTCTTC.

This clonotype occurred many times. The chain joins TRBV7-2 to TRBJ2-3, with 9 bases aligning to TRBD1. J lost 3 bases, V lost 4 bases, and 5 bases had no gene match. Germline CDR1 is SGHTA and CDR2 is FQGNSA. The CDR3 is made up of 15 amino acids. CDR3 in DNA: TGTGCCAGCAGCTCCGGGACAGGGCGGACAGATACGCAGTATTTT. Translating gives CASSSGTGRTDTQYF.

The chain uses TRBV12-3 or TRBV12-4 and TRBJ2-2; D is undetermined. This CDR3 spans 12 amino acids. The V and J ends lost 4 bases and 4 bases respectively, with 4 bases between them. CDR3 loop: CASSSSTGELFF. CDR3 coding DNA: TGTGCCAGCAGTTCCTCCACCGGGGAGCTGTTTTTT.

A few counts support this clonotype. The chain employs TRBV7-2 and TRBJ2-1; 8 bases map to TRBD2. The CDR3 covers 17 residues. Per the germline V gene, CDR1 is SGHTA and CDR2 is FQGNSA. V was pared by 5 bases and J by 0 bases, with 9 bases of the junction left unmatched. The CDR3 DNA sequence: TGTGCCAGCAGCAAGGGGATAAGCGGGAGCTCCTACAATGAGCAGTTCTTC. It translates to CASSKGISGSSYNEQFF.

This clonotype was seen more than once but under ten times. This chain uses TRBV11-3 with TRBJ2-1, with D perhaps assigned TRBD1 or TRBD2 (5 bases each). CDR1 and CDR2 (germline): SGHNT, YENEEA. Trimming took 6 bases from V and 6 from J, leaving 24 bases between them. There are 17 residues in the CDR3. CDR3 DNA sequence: TGTGCCAGCAGTTCCTCCGGGACCCCCGTATTAAGCAATGAGCAGTTCTTC. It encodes CASSSSGTPVLSNEQFF.

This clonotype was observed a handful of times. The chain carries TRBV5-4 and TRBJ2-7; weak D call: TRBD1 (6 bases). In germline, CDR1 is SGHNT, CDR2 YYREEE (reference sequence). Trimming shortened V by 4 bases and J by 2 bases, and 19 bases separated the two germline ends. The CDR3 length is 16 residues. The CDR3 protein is CASSPREGQQTYEQYF. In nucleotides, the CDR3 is TGTGCCAGCAGCCCCAGAGAGGGACAACAAACCTACGAGCAGTACTTC.

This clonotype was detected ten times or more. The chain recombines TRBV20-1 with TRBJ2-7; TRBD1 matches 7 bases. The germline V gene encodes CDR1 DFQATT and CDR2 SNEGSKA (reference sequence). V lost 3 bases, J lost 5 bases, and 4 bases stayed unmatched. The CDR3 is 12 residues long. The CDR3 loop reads CSASYQGDEQYF. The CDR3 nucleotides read TGCAGTGCTAGCTACCAGGGGGACGAGCAGTACTTC.

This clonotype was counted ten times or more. CDR3 residues: CASSLGLDTQYF. DNA for the CDR3: TGTGCCAGCAGCTTGGGACTGGATACGCAGTATTTT. The chain is built from TRBV5-4 and TRBJ2-3; D not resolved. From germline, CDR1 is SGHNT and CDR2 YYREEE (reference sequence). With 0 bases removed from V and 6 bases from J, the gap between germline ends came to 5 bases. There are 12 residues in the CDR3.

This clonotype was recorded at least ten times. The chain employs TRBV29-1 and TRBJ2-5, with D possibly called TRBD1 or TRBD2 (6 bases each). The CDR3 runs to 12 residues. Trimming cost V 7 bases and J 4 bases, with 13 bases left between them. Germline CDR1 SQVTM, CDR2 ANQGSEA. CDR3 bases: TGCAGCGCCGAGGGGGGCGCAGAGACCCAGTACTTC. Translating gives CSAEGGAETQYF.

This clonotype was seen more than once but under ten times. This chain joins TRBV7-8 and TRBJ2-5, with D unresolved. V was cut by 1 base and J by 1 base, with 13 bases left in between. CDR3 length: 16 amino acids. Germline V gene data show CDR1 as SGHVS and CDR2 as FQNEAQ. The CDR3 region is CASSLGRIFSQETQYF. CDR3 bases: TGTGCCAGCAGCTTAGGACGGATATTTTCCCAAGAGACCCAGTACTTC.

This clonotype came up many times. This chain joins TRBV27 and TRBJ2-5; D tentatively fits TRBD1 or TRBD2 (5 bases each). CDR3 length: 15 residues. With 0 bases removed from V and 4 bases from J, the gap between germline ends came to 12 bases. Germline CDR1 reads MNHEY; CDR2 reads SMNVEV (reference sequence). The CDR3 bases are TGTGCCAGCAGTTTATCAGGGACCTACGGAGAGACCCAGTACTTC. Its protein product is CASSLSGTYGETQYF.

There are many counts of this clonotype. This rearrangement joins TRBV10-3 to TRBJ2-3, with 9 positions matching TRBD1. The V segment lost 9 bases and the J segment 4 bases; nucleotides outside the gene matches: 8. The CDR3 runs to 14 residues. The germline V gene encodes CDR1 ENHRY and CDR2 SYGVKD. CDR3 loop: CAINRDREADTQYF. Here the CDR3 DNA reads TGTGCCATAAACCGGGACAGGGAGGCAGATACGCAGTATTTT.

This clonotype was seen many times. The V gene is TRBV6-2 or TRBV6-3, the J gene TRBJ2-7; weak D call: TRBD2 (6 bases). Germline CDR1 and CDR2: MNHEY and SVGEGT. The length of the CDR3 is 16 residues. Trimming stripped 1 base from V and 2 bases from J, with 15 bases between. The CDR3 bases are TGTGCCAGCAGTTACTTTCCGAGACAGCGGGCCTACGAGCAGTACTTC. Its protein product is CASSYFPRQRAYEQYF.

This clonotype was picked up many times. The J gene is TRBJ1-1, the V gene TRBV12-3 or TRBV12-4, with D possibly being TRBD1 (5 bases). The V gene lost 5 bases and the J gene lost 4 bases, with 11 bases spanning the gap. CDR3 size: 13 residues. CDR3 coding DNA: TGTGCCAGCAGTCTTGTTGGGGGCACTGAAGCTTTCTTT. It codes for CASSLVGGTEAFF.

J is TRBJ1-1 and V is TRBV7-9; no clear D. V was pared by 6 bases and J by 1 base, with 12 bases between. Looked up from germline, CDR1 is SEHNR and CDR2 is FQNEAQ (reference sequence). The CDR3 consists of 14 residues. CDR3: CASSPSGENTEAFF. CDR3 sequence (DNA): TGTGCCAGCAGTCCCAGTGGCGAGAACACTGAAGCTTTCTTT.

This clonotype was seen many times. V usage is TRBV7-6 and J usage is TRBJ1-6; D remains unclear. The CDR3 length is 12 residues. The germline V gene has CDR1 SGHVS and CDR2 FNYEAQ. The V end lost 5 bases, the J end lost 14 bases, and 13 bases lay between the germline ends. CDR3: CASSTRSGTLHF. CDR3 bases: TGTGCCAGCAGCACCCGCTCCGGGACCCTCCACTTT.

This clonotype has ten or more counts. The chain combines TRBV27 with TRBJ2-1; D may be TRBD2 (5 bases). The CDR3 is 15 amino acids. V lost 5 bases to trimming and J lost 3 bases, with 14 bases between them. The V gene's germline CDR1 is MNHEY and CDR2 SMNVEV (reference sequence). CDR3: CASSPDHSGYNEQFF. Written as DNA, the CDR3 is TGTGCCAGCAGTCCCGACCACAGCGGCTACAATGAGCAGTTCTTC.

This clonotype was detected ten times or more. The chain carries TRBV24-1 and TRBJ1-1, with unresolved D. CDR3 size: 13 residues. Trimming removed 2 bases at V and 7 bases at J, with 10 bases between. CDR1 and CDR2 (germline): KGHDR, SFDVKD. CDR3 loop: CATSDSQYGEAFF. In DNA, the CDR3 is TGTGCCACCAGTGATTCACAGTACGGTGAAGCTTTCTTT.

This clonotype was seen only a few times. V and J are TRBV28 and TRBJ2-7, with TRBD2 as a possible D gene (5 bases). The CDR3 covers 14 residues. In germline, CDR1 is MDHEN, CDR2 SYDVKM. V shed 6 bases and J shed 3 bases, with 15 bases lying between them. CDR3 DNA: TGTGCCAGCAGACCCGGTCCGAGGGTCTACGAGCAGTACTTC. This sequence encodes CASRPGPRVYEQYF. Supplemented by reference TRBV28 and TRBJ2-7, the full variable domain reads DVKVTQSSRYLVKRTGEKVFLECVQDMDHENMFWYRQDPGLGLRLIYFSYDVKMKEKGDIPEGYSVSREKKERFSLILESASTNQTSMYLCASRPGPRVYEQYFGPGTRLTVT.